This T cell receptor (beta chain) originates from a study of siplizumab effects on memory and regulatory T cells. This CDR3 is 14 amino acids long. Trimming removed 6 bases at V and 7 bases at J, with 18 bases between. CDR1 MNHEY and CDR2 SMNVEV come from the germline V gene (reference sequence). The protocol was immunoSEQ multiplex PCR, while the TCRdb copy is restricted to in-frame clones and leaves out a portion. The profile shows more than 85,000 clones, 92% of them singletons. The V call is TRBV27, the J call TRBJ2-5; D is tentatively TRBD1 or TRBD2 (5 bases each). This receptor was taken from a human donor in good health. The sample comprised Tregs sorted from blood. CDR3 DNA sequence: TGTGCCAGCAGCCGTGGGACCCTAGGATGGACCCAGTACTTC. Translating it yields CASSRGTLGWTQYF.